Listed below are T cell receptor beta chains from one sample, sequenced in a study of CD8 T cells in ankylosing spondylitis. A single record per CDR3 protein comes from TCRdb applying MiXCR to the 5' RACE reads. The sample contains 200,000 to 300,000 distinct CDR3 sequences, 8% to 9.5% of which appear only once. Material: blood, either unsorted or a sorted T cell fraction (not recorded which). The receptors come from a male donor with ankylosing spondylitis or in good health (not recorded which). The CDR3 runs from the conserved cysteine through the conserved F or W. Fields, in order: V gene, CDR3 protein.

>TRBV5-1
CASSLDGYTFYGYTF
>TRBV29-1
CSVEVGRGEQFF
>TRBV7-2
CASSPRPGGNQPQHF
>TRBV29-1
CSVVGLAGAGGELFF
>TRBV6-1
CASTADRDTEAFF
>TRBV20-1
CSAPASSGELFF
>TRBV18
CASSPGGLRNF
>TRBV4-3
CASSQIRNSGANVLTF
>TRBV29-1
CSVGGTENTEAFF
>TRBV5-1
CASSLETGYSGANVLTF
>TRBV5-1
CASSLAGGQGINEQFF
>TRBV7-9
CASSFWSFHSGNTIYF
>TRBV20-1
CSATAPLAGKADTQYF
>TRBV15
CATSRDRASGFQETQYF
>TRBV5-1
CASSPGDAHGYTF
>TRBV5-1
CASSSGPVRTQYF
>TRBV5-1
CASSLNLSGNTIYF
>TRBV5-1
CASSLASDKETQYF
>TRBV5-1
CASSPDRDPFTDTQYF
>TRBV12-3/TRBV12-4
CASSTRQGSNTEAFF
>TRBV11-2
CASSLWRTPDEQYF
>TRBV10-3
CAIRDGPGGTEAFF
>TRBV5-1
CASSLDGANTEAFF
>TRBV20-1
CSARSGGTEGSYNEQFF
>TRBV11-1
CASSLVRSTSGDQETQYF
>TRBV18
CASSPATVEQFF
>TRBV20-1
CSARVGGGAIHEQFF
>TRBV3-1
CASSQVSERGNTEAFF
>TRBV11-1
CASSSIGERETQYF
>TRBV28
CASSLGSAKNIQYF
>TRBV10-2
CASSESEGYEQYF
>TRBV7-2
CASSPGYNAETQYF
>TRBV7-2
CASSSTMVGGPGELFF
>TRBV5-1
CASSLEGGLNTEAFF
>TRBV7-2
CASRGREAFF
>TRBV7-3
CASSQFSGPAYEQYF
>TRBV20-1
CSARESDREGTEAFF